The 25 T cell receptor beta chains below come from one sample, sequenced in a study of blood T cell repertoires in COVID-19. TCRdb keeps only in-frame clones here, not all; method: immunoSEQ multiplex PCR. The sample yields some 70,000 clones, roughly four fifths seen once. The sample taken for sequencing was peripheral blood. The receptors shown here come from a man older than 75 with acute or convalescent COVID-19.

This chain joins TRBV10-3 and TRBJ2-5, with TRBD1 as a possible D gene (6 bases). Deletions cut 8 bases from V and 5 bases from J, with 15 bases between. Germline CDR1 is ENHRY and CDR2 is SYGVKD. The CDR3 consists of 13 residues. The CDR3 DNA sequence: TGTGCCATCGGGGCAGGGGAAGGGGAGACCCAGTACTTC. Translating gives CAIGAGEGETQYF.

This clone was recorded only once. The chain uses TRBV18 and TRBJ2-2, with no clear D. Germline values: CDR1 KGHSH, CDR2 LQKENI. V lost 0 bases, J lost 5 bases, and 10 bases lay in between. This CDR3 is built from 15 residues. The CDR3 DNA follows: TGTGCCAGCTCACCACCACTCATGAGAACCGGGGAGCTGTTTTTT. Protein product: CASSPPLMRTGELFF.

The chain has TRBV4-3 and TRBJ1-4; possible D gene TRBD1, 5 bases. The CDR3 is made up of 13 amino acids. V was pared by 8 bases and J by 5 bases, with 12 bases between. Per germline, CDR1 LGHNA and CDR2 YSLEER. The CDR3 DNA follows: TGCGCCAGCCGACAGCTCTCCAATGAAAAACTGTTTTTT. It is translated as CASRQLSNEKLFF.

V and J are TRBV18 and TRBJ2-1, with 8 positions matching TRBD2. V lost 3 bases, J lost 7 bases, and 14 bases stayed unmatched. CDR1 and CDR2 (germline): KGHSH, LQKENI. This CDR3 has 17 amino acids. The CDR3 coding sequence is TGTGCCAGCTCACCTCCCCAACTAGCCCGGGGGGGGAATGAGCAGTTCTTC. Translating gives CASSPPQLARGGNEQFF.

The J gene is TRBJ2-2, the V gene TRBV7-2; possibly TRBD2 for D (5 bases). Germline CDR1 and CDR2: SGHTA and FQGNSA. This CDR3 has 15 residues. The V gene lost 2 bases and the J gene lost 6 bases, with 13 bases spanning the gap. The CDR3 nucleotides read TGTGCCAGCAGCTTAATGGGTAGCGTGCCCGGGGAGCTGTTTTTT. This translates into CASSLMGSVPGELFF.

The rearrangement links TRBV7-2 to TRBJ1-4; possibly TRBD1 for D (6 bases). The V gene's germline CDR1 is SGHTA and CDR2 FQGNSA. There are 14 residues in the CDR3. The V and J ends lost 6 bases and 6 bases respectively, with 14 bases between them. The CDR3 protein is CASRGGQGYEKLFF. DNA of the CDR3: TGTGCCAGCAGGGGCGGGCAGGGGTATGAAAAACTGTTTTTT.

This clone came up once. The chain uses TRBV28 and TRBJ2-2; D perhaps matches TRBD1 (5 bases). Germline CDR1 MDHEN, CDR2 SYDVKM. The CDR3 extends over 13 amino acids. The V end lost 6 bases, the J end lost 7 bases, and 12 bases lay between the germline ends. The CDR3 sequence: CASSPGSGGELFF. For the CDR3, the DNA is TGTGCCAGCAGCCCAGGGTCGGGCGGGGAGCTGTTTTTT.

The gene calls are TRBV4-3 and TRBJ2-7; 12 bases are a match to TRBD2. Germline V CDR1 and CDR2: LGHNA, YSLEER. There are 16 residues in the CDR3. Trimming removed 0 bases from V and 6 bases from J; junction bases left unmatched: 6. In DNA, the CDR3 is TGCGCCAGCAGCCAAGATCCTAGCGGGAGGGCCTTCGAGCAGTACTTC. This encodes CASSQDPSGRAFEQYF.

As regards this clone: Germline and junction disagree at one end, which may indicate a read error. The genes are TRBV3-1 (or the pseudogene TRBV3-2) and TRBJ2-1; possible D gene TRBD2, 7 bases. The germline V gene has CDR1 LGHDT and CDR2 YNNKEL (reference sequence). The CDR3 has 15 amino acids. CDR3 bases: TGTGCCAGCAGTCAAGGCGGGGGCCCCCGCAATGAGCAGTTCTTC. Amino acids: CASSQGGGPRNEQFF.

This clone was observed a few times. This chain links TRBV19 with TRBJ1-1, with 10 nucleotides matching TRBD1. The CDR3 sequence is 15 residues long. Germline CDR1 LNHDA, CDR2 SQIVND (reference sequence). After removal of 6 bases from V and 2 bases from J, the junction contained 6 bases not matched to a gene. The DNA of the CDR3 is TGTGCCAGTAGGGGGACAGGGGAAGGTAACACTGAAGCTTTCTTT. This gives the protein CASRGTGEGNTEAFF.

The rearrangement joins TRBV5-1 to TRBJ1-1, with 7 bases fitting TRBD1. CDR3 size: 14 residues. Per the germline V gene, CDR1 is SGHRS and CDR2 is YFSETQ. V lost 4 bases to trimming and J lost 0 bases; unmatched junction nucleotides: 3. CDR3 region: CASSPGQMNTEAFF. In DNA form, the CDR3 reads TGCGCCAGCAGCCCGGGACAGATGAACACTGAAGCTTTCTTT. The entire variable domain, with the rest obtained from reference TRBV5-1 and TRBJ1-1, is as follows: KAGVTQTPRYLIKTRGQQVTLSCSPISGHRSVSWYQQTPGQGLQFLFEYFSETQRNKGNFPGRFSGRQFSNSRSEMNVSTLELGDSALYLCASSPGQMNTEAFFGQGTRLTVV.

The CDR3 sequence is CASSQDTWGTEAFF. The CDR3 nucleotides read TGCGCCAGCAGCCAGGACACATGGGGCACTGAAGCTTTCTTT. The chain joins TRBV5-1 to TRBJ1-1; tentative D call: TRBD1 (5 bases). This CDR3 is built from 14 residues. Germline CDR1 is SGHRS and CDR2 is YFSETQ. Trimming took 4 bases from V and 4 from J, leaving 14 bases between them. The whole variable domain, filled in from reference TRBV5-1 and TRBJ1-1, reads KAGVTQTPRYLIKTRGQQVTLSCSPISGHRSVSWYQQTPGQGLQFLFEYFSETQRNKGNFPGRFSGRQFSNSRSEMNVSTLELGDSALYLCASSQDTWGTEAFFGQGTRLTVV.

The V call is TRBV6-2 or TRBV6-3, the J call TRBJ2-7, with TRBD2 matching 7 bases. Unmatched junction bases numbered 7, after V lost 6 bases and J lost 8 bases. The CDR3 is 12 amino acids. Per germline, CDR1 MNHEY and CDR2 SVGEGT. The CDR3 loop is CASSLAGEKQYF. DNA of the CDR3: TGTGCCAGCAGCCTTGCGGGGGAAAAGCAGTACTTC.

The chain has TRBV9 and TRBJ1-1, with TRBD1 identical over 8 bases. Germline CDR1 and CDR2: SGDLS and YYNGEE. Trimming took 0 bases from V and 6 from J; bases not matched to a gene: 1. The CDR3 length is 13 residues. The DNA of the CDR3 is TGTGCCAGCAGCGTAGGGGGACAGGCTGAAGCTTTCTTT. Its translation is CASSVGGQAEAFF. Using reference TRBV9 and TRBJ1-1 for the parts outside the CDR3, the full variable domain is DSGVTQTPKHLITATGQRVTLRCSPRSGDLSVYWYQQSLDQGLQFLIQYYNGEERAKGNILERFSAQQFPDLHSELNLSSLELGDSALYFCASSVGGQAEAFFGQGTRLTVV.

The V gene is TRBV6-5, the J gene TRBJ1-1, with D unclear. V gave up 0 bases and J gave up 0 bases, with 8 bases separating them. This CDR3 region has 15 residues. Germline V gene lookup returns CDR1 MNHEY and CDR2 SVGAGI. CDR3 amino acids: CASSYSAAVNTEAFF. CDR3 bases: TGTGCCAGCAGTTACTCGGCCGCAGTGAACACTGAAGCTTTCTTT.

The chain joins TRBV3-1 (or the pseudogene TRBV3-2) to TRBJ1-1; D is perhaps TRBD1 (6 bases). This CDR3 is 17 amino acids long. V lost 3 bases to trimming and J lost 0 bases, with 17 bases between them. Per the germline V gene, CDR1 is LGHDT and CDR2 is YNNKEL (reference sequence). The CDR3 protein is CASSQALWGPMNTEAFF. DNA for the CDR3: TGTGCCAGCAGCCAGGCACTTTGGGGGCCTATGAACACTGAAGCTTTCTTT.

The rearrangement joins TRBV15 to TRBJ2-1, with D possibly matching TRBD2 (5 bases). The CDR3 runs 15 residues. V lost 3 bases, J lost 0 bases, and 9 bases lay in between. Germline V gene lookup returns CDR1 LNHNV and CDR2 YYDKDF (reference sequence). CDR3 sequence (DNA): TGTGCCACCAGCAGCGGGGTTAGCTCCTACAATGAGCAGTTCTTC. Translating gives CATSSGVSSYNEQFF. The variable domain in full, with the rest retrieved from reference TRBV15 and TRBJ2-1, is DAMVIQNPRYQVTQFGKPVTLSCSQTLNHNVMYWYQQKSSQAPKLLFHYYDKDFNNEADTPDNFQSRRPNTSFCFLDIRSPGLGDTAMYLCATSSGVSSYNEQFFGPGTRLTVL.

The rearrangement uses TRBV7-2 and TRBJ2-2; 8 bases map to TRBD1. Per germline, CDR1 SGHTA and CDR2 FQGNSA. There are 15 residues in the CDR3. V lost 3 bases, J lost 6 bases, and 6 bases stayed unmatched. Here the CDR3 reads CASSLRQGAAGELFF. CDR3 DNA sequence: TGTGCCAGCAGCTTGCGGCAGGGGGCCGCCGGGGAGCTGTTTTTT.

The rearrangement links TRBV10-3 to TRBJ1-3; 7 bases fit TRBD1. The CDR3 loop spans 14 amino acids. The germline gives CDR1 ENHRY, CDR2 SYGVKD. Trimming at V came to 3 bases and at J to 3 bases, leaving 2 bases not matched to a gene. Written as DNA, the CDR3 is TGTGCCATCAGTGATGACAGGGATGGAAACACCATATATTTT. Translation: CAISDDRDGNTIYF.

The chain combines TRBV9 with TRBJ1-2, with D unclear. The CDR3 loop spans 15 amino acids. V lost 0 bases to trimming and J lost 4 bases, with 13 bases between them. Germline-derived CDR1 and CDR2 are SGDLS and YYNGEE. The CDR3 is CASSVGESSLYGYTF. The CDR3 coding sequence is TGTGCCAGCAGCGTAGGGGAGAGCTCTCTCTATGGCTACACCTTC.

The chain carries TRBV3-1 (or the pseudogene TRBV3-2) and TRBJ1-5; TRBD1 aligns across 7 bases. V lost 6 bases to trimming and J lost 4 bases; unmatched junction nucleotides: 6. The CDR3 length is 14 residues. Germline CDR1 and CDR2: LGHDT and YNNKEL (reference sequence). This CDR3 is CASSLRGRNQPQHF. DNA for the CDR3: TGTGCCAGCAGTCTAAGGGGGCGGAATCAGCCCCAGCATTTT.

The genes are TRBV18 and TRBJ2-2; 10 bases align to TRBD1. The CDR3 consists of 18 residues. With 3 bases clipped from V and 4 bases from J, the junction kept 11 bases outside the gene matches. Germline assignment: CDR1 KGHSH and CDR2 LQKENI. The CDR3 sequence: CASSPIAGTGASTGELFF. DNA of the CDR3: TGTGCCAGCTCACCCATTGCCGGGACAGGGGCGAGCACCGGGGAGCTGTTTTTT.

This rearrangement joins TRBV6-5 to TRBJ1-4, with D unresolved. CDR3 size: 15 residues. Trimming took 5 bases from V and 4 from J, leaving 14 bases between them. Germline values: CDR1 MNHEY, CDR2 SVGAGI. CDR3: CASSLTRTLNEKLFF. For the CDR3, the DNA is TGTGCCAGCAGTCTAACTAGGACGCTTAATGAAAAACTGTTTTTT.

This clone was picked up one time. The CDR3 DNA reads as TGTGCCAGCAGCTTAGAAGGTTTGGTCAGGGGGTCTGGGGAGCAGTACTTC. Amino acids: CASSLEGLVRGSGEQYF. The rearrangement links TRBV11-2 to TRBJ2-7; 7 nucleotides align to TRBD1. The CDR3 consists of 17 residues. V dropped 0 bases and J dropped 7; count of bases not matched to a gene: 15. CDR1 and CDR2 (germline): SGHAT, FQNNGV.

This sequence joins TRBV5-1 and TRBJ2-1; perhaps TRBD1 as D (5 bases). The CDR3 has 15 residues. The germline gives CDR1 SGHRS, CDR2 YFSETQ. V gave up 2 bases and J gave up 4 bases, with 13 bases separating them. CDR3 sequence: CASSFGSAGYNEQFF. The CDR3 region has the DNA TGCGCCAGCAGCTTTGGTTCGGCAGGGTACAATGAGCAGTTCTTC.